The 21 T cell receptor beta chains reported below all come from one sample, sequenced in a study of T cells after yellow fever vaccination. TCRdb recomputed calls from the 5' RACE reads with MiXCR, one row per CDR3 protein. The data show 170,000 or so distinct CDR3 sequences, approximately 6.2% seen once. Here the sequenced sample was CD4+ T cells sorted from PBMCs, taken on the day of the first yellow fever vaccination. These receptors all stem from a man aged 18 to 35 who received the YFV17D yellow fever vaccine.

This clonotype came up a few times. The chain carries TRBV20-1 and TRBJ1-2; D not certain. The V end lost 3 bases, the J end lost 1 base, and 12 bases lay between the germline ends. CDR3 size: 14 residues. CDR1 DFQATT and CDR2 SNEGSKA come from the germline V gene (reference sequence). CDR3 residues: CSARNPGDNYGYTF. The CDR3 coding sequence is TGCAGTGCTAGGAACCCCGGGGATAACTATGGCTACACCTTC.

This clonotype occurred a few times. The chain joins TRBV6-2 or TRBV6-3 to TRBJ2-1, with TRBD1 identical over 10 bases. V dropped 6 bases and J dropped 5; count of bases not matched to a gene: 16. CDR1 MNHEY and CDR2 SVGEGT come from the germline V gene. The CDR3 has 18 residues. Here the CDR3 DNA reads TGTGCCAGCAGATCCCGGGACAGGGGCGTCCCCCGGAACAATGAGCAGTTCTTC. As protein: CASRSRDRGVPRNNEQFF.

About this clonotype itself: A single base separates this from a much larger clone, so it may be a read error. The chain couples TRBV20-1 to TRBJ2-5; 7 nucleotides agree with TRBD2. CDR3 length: 14 amino acids. Germline CDR1 reads DFQATT; CDR2 reads SNEGSKA (reference sequence). CDR3: CCAPAQTSRETQYF. The CDR3 DNA reads TGCTGTGCTCCCGCCCAGACTAGCCGGGAGACCCAGTACTTC.

In this sample, this clonotype turned up a few times. The rearrangement joins TRBV10-3 to TRBJ2-3; D unclear. The CDR3 runs 13 residues. Germline V lookup: CDR1 ENHRY, CDR2 SYGVKD. The V end was cut by 2 bases, the J end by 6 bases, with 9 bases between. CDR3 nucleotides: TGTGCCATCAGTGAGCCCGCTGCTGATACGCAGTATTTT. The encoded protein is CAISEPAADTQYF.

Many counts were recorded for this clonotype. The CDR3 loop reads CSVEDRGQGIYEQYF. The CDR3 DNA reads TGCAGCGTTGAAGATCGCGGACAGGGCATATACGAGCAGTACTTC. The chain links TRBV29-1 to TRBJ2-7; 8 bases align to TRBD1. V lost 0 bases, J lost 4 bases, and 8 bases stayed unmatched. Per the germline V gene, CDR1 is SQVTM and CDR2 is ANQGSEA. This CDR3 region has 15 residues.

This clonotype was seen a handful of times. The rearrangement uses TRBV5-1 and TRBJ2-1, with 11 bases identical to TRBD2. The CDR3 extends over 15 amino acids. Germline assignment: CDR1 SGHRS and CDR2 YFSETQ. Losses at the gene ends were 0 bases for V and 8 bases for J; bases not matched to a gene: 4. CDR3 in DNA: TGCGCCAGCAGCTTGGGTAGCGGGGGGGTCGATGAGCAGTTCTTC. It yields the protein CASSLGSGGVDEQFF. The whole variable domain, filled in from reference TRBV5-1 and TRBJ2-1, reads KAGVTQTPRYLIKTRGQQVTLSCSPISGHRSVSWYQQTPGQGLQFLFEYFSETQRNKGNFPGRFSGRQFSNSRSEMNVSTLELGDSALYLCASSLGSGGVDEQFFGPGTRLTVL.

This clonotype was counted only a few times. This chain uses TRBV5-6 with TRBJ2-1; TRBD1 aligns across 8 bases. The junction had 8 bases not matched to a gene; V was cut back by 5 bases and J by 7 bases. Looked up from germline, CDR1 is SGHDT and CDR2 is YYEEEE. This CDR3 is built from 14 residues. The CDR3 protein is CASRPTGAGNEQFF. In DNA form, the CDR3 reads TGTGCCAGCAGGCCGACAGGGGCAGGGAATGAGCAGTTCTTC.

This clonotype was counted ten times or more. The rearrangement joins TRBV12-3 or TRBV12-4 to TRBJ2-5; D gene uncertain. Trimming shortened V by 7 bases and J by 3 bases, and 15 bases separated the two germline ends. The CDR3 length is 14 residues. CDR3 bases: TGTGCCAGCACCATTGGCTACCGAAAAGAGACCCAGTACTTC. Its protein is CASTIGYRKETQYF.

This clonotype was recorded at least ten times. CDR3 region: CAISPGQQYGYTF. The CDR3 DNA reads as TGTGCCATCAGCCCGGGACAGCAGTATGGCTACACCTTC. The chain uses TRBV10-3 and TRBJ1-2, with 7 bases matching TRBD1. The CDR3 is 13 residues long. The germline V gene encodes CDR1 ENHRY and CDR2 SYGVKD. J lost 5 bases, V lost 6 bases, and 6 bases had no gene match.

Ten or more counts support this clonotype. The rearrangement joins TRBV20-1 to TRBJ1-2, with unresolved D. The CDR3 contains 15 residues. Trimming shortened V by 4 bases and J by 5 bases, and 20 bases separated the two germline ends. CDR1 is DFQATT and CDR2 is SNEGSKA in the germline V gene (reference sequence). In DNA form, the CDR3 reads TGCAGTGCTACTTCAGACCGTACCCACCTGTATGGCTACACCTTC. Translating it yields CSATSDRTHLYGYTF.

The table lists this clonotype with many counts. The J gene is TRBJ2-5, the V gene TRBV10-3; 7 positions match TRBD2. V lost 7 bases and J lost 4; bases outside the gene matches: 6. CDR3 size: 13 residues. The V gene's germline CDR1 is ENHRY and CDR2 SYGVKD. CDR3 protein: CAITAGRGETQYF. The CDR3 DNA is TGTGCCATCACTGCAGGGAGGGGAGAGACCCAGTACTTC.

This clonotype was seen more than once but under ten times. The CDR3: CASSLGVSSGANVLTF. The DNA for the CDR3 is TGTGCCAGCAGCTTAGGAGTGAGCTCTGGGGCCAACGTCCTGACTTTC. The genes are TRBV5-6 and TRBJ2-6, with D unresolved. The CDR3 totals 16 residues. Germline assignment: CDR1 SGHDT and CDR2 YYEEEE. The germline V and J ends were trimmed by 2 bases and 0 bases, with 9 bases remaining between them.

This clonotype was counted ten times or more. V gene TRBV7-2 combines with J gene TRBJ1-5; the D is unclear. This CDR3 comprises 12 residues. Germline CDR1 is SGHTA and CDR2 is FQGNSA. V lost 0 bases and J 7 bases, leaving 4 bases between the germline ends. The CDR3 spells CASSLAGQPQHF. CDR3 nucleotide sequence: TGTGCCAGCAGCTTAGCTGGCCAGCCCCAGCATTTT. The full variable domain, rest sourced from reference TRBV7-2 and TRBJ1-5, is GAGVSQSPSNKVTEKGKDVELRCDPISGHTALYWYRQSLGQGLEFLIYFQGNSAPDKSGLPSDRFSAERTGGSVSTLTIQRTQQEDSAVYLCASSLAGQPQHFGDGTRLSIL.

In this sample, this clonotype turned up many times. The chain has TRBV4-1 and TRBJ1-3; D unclear. The CDR3 contains 16 residues. Germline CDR1 is MGHRA and CDR2 is YSYEKL. Trimming stripped 0 bases from V and 3 bases from J, with 12 bases between. CDR3 sequence reads: CASSQEMRMLGNTIYF. CDR3 in DNA: TGCGCCAGCAGCCAAGAGATGAGGATGCTTGGAAACACCATATATTTT.

This chain uses TRBV7-9 with TRBJ2-5; D is unresolved. The V gene lost 5 bases and the J gene lost 5 bases, with 15 bases spanning the gap. This CDR3 region has 14 residues. Germline V gene lookup returns CDR1 SEHNR and CDR2 FQNEAQ (reference sequence). The CDR3 is CASSPGRLGETQYF. CDR3 DNA sequence: TGTGCCAGCAGCCCCGGGCGACTCGGGGAGACCCAGTACTTC.

This clonotype was counted between two and nine times. The chain recombines TRBV18 with TRBJ2-7, with D uncertain. Trimming left V 0 bases short and J 3 bases short, with 3 bases between. Germline assignment: CDR1 KGHSH and CDR2 LQKENI. The CDR3 contains 12 residues. This CDR3 reads CASSPPDYEQYF. The CDR3 DNA sequence: TGTGCCAGCTCACCACCGGACTACGAGCAGTACTTC.

This clonotype was observed many times. This chain connects TRBV7-7 to TRBJ2-1; 10 bases are a match to TRBD2. Germline-derived CDR1 and CDR2 are SSHAT and FNYEAQ (reference sequence). The junction had 13 bases not matched to a gene; V was cut back by 6 bases and J by 8 bases. The CDR3 totals 16 residues. The CDR3 region is CASSYQLLAGIDEQFF. Written as DNA, the CDR3 is TGTGCCAGCAGTTACCAATTACTAGCGGGGATCGATGAGCAGTTCTTC.

At least ten counts were recorded for this clonotype. The chain joins TRBV3-1 to TRBJ2-2; 8 nucleotides match TRBD1. Per germline, CDR1 LGHDT and CDR2 YNNKEL (reference sequence). The CDR3 totals 15 residues. Unmatched junction bases numbered 5, after V lost 4 bases and J lost 4 bases. The CDR3 nucleotides read TGTGCCAGCAGCCCAGGGGGCTCGGCCACCGGGGAGCTGTTTTTT. Residues: CASSPGGSATGELFF.

There are a few counts of this clonotype. CDR3 sequence reads: CASSPNSYRTGYTF. The DNA for the CDR3 is TGTGCCAGCAGTCCAAACTCCTACAGGACGGGCTACACCTTC. The chain recombines TRBV7-2 with TRBJ1-2; D may be TRBD1 (5 bases). The ends were cut back, 6 bases at V and 8 bases at J, with 19 bases in the middle. CDR1 SGHTA and CDR2 FQGNSA come from the germline V gene. The CDR3 contains 14 residues.

This clonotype was counted a few times. V usage is TRBV5-4 and J usage is TRBJ1-6; D remains ambiguous. Germline V gene sequence: CDR1 SGHNT, CDR2 YYREEE (reference sequence). The CDR3 length is 15 residues. With 0 bases removed from V and 6 bases from J, the gap between germline ends came to 10 bases. The CDR3 region is CASSLGRTINSPLHF. CDR3 DNA sequence: TGTGCCAGCAGCTTGGGCCGTACCATTAATTCACCCCTCCACTTT.

The chain is built from TRBV27 and TRBJ1-6, with D uncertain. CDR1 and CDR2 from the germline V gene are MNHEY and SMNVEV (reference sequence). The length of the CDR3 is 14 residues. The V gene lost 3 bases and the J gene lost 11 bases, with 14 bases spanning the gap. As DNA, the CDR3 is TGTGCCAGCAGTTTCGGGGTGAAGGAAACACCCCTCCACTTT. It specifies CASSFGVKETPLHF.